The 32 T cell receptor beta chains presented below share a single source sample, sequenced in a study of blood T cells in healthy people across ages. Through a sample-barcoded 5' primer and a J-beta primer mix, a second PCR was run for roughly 7 to 11 cycles. One entry per CDR3 protein results from TCRdb running MiXCR on the 5' RACE reads. The sample has some 290,000 distinct CDR3 sequences, 27% seen once; the top ten hold over 25%. Sequenced material: blood. All receptors derive from a woman aged 65 to 85 in good health.

J is TRBJ2-4 and V is TRBV28; D perhaps matches TRBD1 (7 bases). V was cut by 3 bases and J by 4 bases, with 13 bases left in between. Germline CDR1 is MDHEN and CDR2 is SYDVKM. The CDR3 is 15 amino acids. CDR3 nucleotides: TGTGCCAGCAGTTTCGCGGGACAGTTTAAAAACATTCAGTACTTC. Encoded protein: CASSFAGQFKNIQYF.

This clonotype turned up a few times. The chain employs TRBV3-1 and TRBJ1-1; D unclear. Germline V gene sequence: CDR1 LGHDT, CDR2 YNNKEL (reference sequence). Trimming cost V 0 bases and J 0 bases, with 5 bases left between them. This CDR3 has 14 amino acids. The CDR3, as DNA: TGTGCCAGCAGCCAAGACGGATTGAACACTGAAGCTTTCTTT. It yields the protein CASSQDGLNTEAFF.

The chain combines TRBV3-1 with TRBJ2-5; D may be TRBD1 (5 bases). Germline V gene lookup returns CDR1 LGHDT and CDR2 YNNKEL (reference sequence). The V gene lost 3 bases and the J gene lost 12 bases, with 20 bases spanning the gap. The CDR3 is 14 amino acids. The CDR3 region has the DNA TGTGCCAGCAGCCAGAACACCAGACAGAACCTAAAGTACTTC. As protein: CASSQNTRQNLKYF.

The chain employs TRBV29-1 and TRBJ2-1, with 10 positions matching TRBD2. The last part of the DNA fits TRBJ2-5 better; the J call may be wrong. CDR1 is SQVTM, CDR2 ANQGSEA, per germline. The CDR3 contains 14 residues. Here the CDR3 DNA reads TGCAGCGTTGGGCTAGCGGGAGAGGAGGAGACCCAGTACTTC. Encoded protein: CSVGLAGEEETQYF.

This clonotype was picked up a small number of times. The J gene is TRBJ2-7, the V gene TRBV12-3 or TRBV12-4; 9 nucleotides agree with TRBD1. This CDR3 comprises 12 residues. Trimming removed 6 bases from V and 7 bases from J; junction bases left unmatched: 4. CDR3 DNA sequence: TGTGCCAGCAGGGACAGGGGAGAGGAGCAGTACTTC. This gives the protein CASRDRGEEQYF.

The chain carries TRBV11-1 and TRBJ2-7, with 11 bases identical to TRBD2. Germline V gene sequence: CDR1 SGHAT, CDR2 FQDESV (reference sequence). The V and J ends lost 5 bases and 5 bases, in that order; junction bases with no gene match: 2. The CDR3 totals 13 residues. The CDR3 reads CASSKTSGDEQYF. Written as DNA, the CDR3 is TGTGCCAGCAGCAAGACTAGCGGGGACGAGCAGTACTTC.

The rearrangement uses TRBV7-9 and TRBJ2-3; 14 nucleotides agree with TRBD2. The CDR3 covers 19 residues. Germline loops: CDR1 SEHNR, CDR2 FQNEAQ (reference sequence). The V segment lost 3 bases and the J segment 2 bases; nucleotides outside the gene matches: 10. The CDR3 DNA reads as TGTGCCAGCAGCTTGGGCCGACTAGCGGGGGGGCCGAACACAGATACGCAGTATTTT. As protein: CASSLGRLAGGPNTDTQYF.

This clonotype was seen a few times. The CDR3 loop reads CASSTSTGREETQYF. In DNA, the CDR3 is TGTGCCAGCAGCACCTCGACAGGGCGGGAAGAGACCCAGTACTTC. The V call is TRBV9, the J call TRBJ2-5; 7 bases line up with TRBD1. The CDR3 contains 15 residues. V lost 4 bases to trimming and J lost 3 bases; unmatched junction nucleotides: 9. Germline V gives CDR1 SGDLS, CDR2 YYNGEE.

The V gene is TRBV29-1, the J gene TRBJ1-4; 7 bases fit TRBD1. Looked up from germline, CDR1 is SQVTM and CDR2 is ANQGSEA. V lost 5 bases and J lost 6; bases outside the gene matches: 6. The CDR3 has 13 amino acids. The CDR3 DNA reads TGCAGCGTTTCCGGGACAGAGGATGAAAAACTGTTTTTT. Its translation is CSVSGTEDEKLFF.

This clonotype was counted a few times. The CDR3 loop is CASSLPGQSGSGELFF. The CDR3 DNA is TGTGCCAGCAGCTTACCCGGACAGTCAGGATCCGGGGAGCTGTTTTTT. V usage is TRBV7-2 and J usage is TRBJ2-2; TRBD1 might be the D (6 bases). The CDR3 loop spans 16 amino acids. CDR1 is SGHTA, CDR2 FQGNSA, per germline. V shed 2 bases and J shed 6 bases, with 16 bases lying between them.

This clonotype turned up a few times. The chain joins TRBV9 to TRBJ2-7; D unresolved. Trimming removed 4 bases at V and 2 bases at J, with 16 bases between. This CDR3 has 15 amino acids. Germline CDR1 SGDLS, CDR2 YYNGEE. CDR3 amino acids: CASSPMGHVPYEQYF. Written as DNA, the CDR3 is TGTGCCAGCAGCCCTATGGGTCATGTTCCCTACGAGCAGTACTTC.

This clonotype was observed a few times. The J gene is TRBJ2-5, the V gene TRBV20-1; 8 nucleotides agree with TRBD2. Matching the DNA end better, TRBJ2-1 makes the J call doubtful. This CDR3 is built from 14 residues. Germline assignment: CDR1 DFQATT and CDR2 SNEGSKA (reference sequence). The CDR3 DNA reads as TGCAGTGCTAAAGCGGGAGAGGGAAAGAATGAGCAGTTCTTC. It encodes CSAKAGEGKNEQFF.

At least ten counts were recorded for this clonotype. This CDR3 is CSGGQGSHNEQFF. CDR3 nucleotide sequence: TGCAGTGGGGGCCAGGGATCCCACAATGAGCAGTTCTTC. The rearrangement links TRBV20-1 to TRBJ2-1, with D perhaps matching TRBD1 (5 bases). V was shortened by 7 bases and J by 5 bases, with 15 bases between the two germline ends. This CDR3 region has 13 residues. Germline assignment: CDR1 DFQATT and CDR2 SNEGSKA (reference sequence).

V usage is TRBV20-1 and J usage is TRBJ1-1; TRBD1 is a possible D gene (5 bases). V was shortened by 6 bases and J by 0 bases, with 14 bases between the two germline ends. Germline V gene sequence: CDR1 DFQATT, CDR2 SNEGSKA (reference sequence). The CDR3 is made up of 14 amino acids. The CDR3 DNA reads as TGCAGTGCAGAAGACAGCTCTATGAACACTGAAGCTTTCTTT. It specifies CSAEDSSMNTEAFF.

This clonotype was observed at least ten times. V usage is TRBV10-2 and J usage is TRBJ2-7, with TRBD2 identical over 12 bases. V shed 0 bases and J 4 bases; nucleotides not matched to a gene: 7. CDR1 WSHSY and CDR2 SAAADI come from the germline V gene. The CDR3 totals 17 residues. DNA of the CDR3: TGCGCCAGCAGTGAGTCCCCCGGACTAGCGGGATATTACGAGCAGTACTTC. Translation gives CASSESPGLAGYYEQYF.

V is TRBV20-1 and J is TRBJ2-1, with 7 positions matching TRBD1. V trimming: 5 bases; J trimming: 6 bases; junction bases outside the gene matches: 4. The CDR3 is 12 residues long. In germline, CDR1 is DFQATT, CDR2 SNEGSKA (reference sequence). This CDR3 is CSAGTGANEQFF. The CDR3 DNA reads as TGCAGTGCTGGCACAGGGGCCAATGAGCAGTTCTTC.

This clonotype has only a few counts. The chain combines TRBV20-1 with TRBJ2-3; D not resolved. With 0 bases removed from V and 1 base from J, the gap between germline ends came to 14 bases. Germline V gene sequence: CDR1 DFQATT, CDR2 SNEGSKA (reference sequence). The CDR3 sequence is 16 residues long. CDR3 residues: CSARDDGAHRTDTQYF. In nucleotides, the CDR3 is TGCAGTGCTAGAGATGACGGAGCCCATCGCACAGATACGCAGTATTTT.

A note on this clonotype: At one boundary the junction diverges from the germline segment, which might be a read error. The rearrangement uses TRBV7-8 and TRBJ2-1; tentatively, D is TRBD2 (5 bases). Looked up from germline, CDR1 is SGHVS and CDR2 is FQNEAQ. The CDR3 sequence is 13 residues long. The CDR3 sequence: CASSLLLEAPGYF. The CDR3 bases are TGTGCCAGCAGCTTATTGCTGGAGGCCCCGGGGTACTTC.

This chain connects TRBV12-3 or TRBV12-4 to TRBJ1-5, with TRBD1 matching 8 bases. The CDR3 loop spans 16 amino acids. Trimming removed 5 bases from V and 1 base from J; junction bases left unmatched: 7. The CDR3 is CASSDTGGSSNQPQHF. The DNA for the CDR3 is TGTGCCAGCAGTGACACAGGGGGTTCGAGCAATCAGCCCCAGCATTTT.

The chain couples TRBV7-2 to TRBJ2-3; D is unresolved. Germline V CDR1 and CDR2: SGHTA, FQGNSA. Between the trimmed V and J ends, which lost 2 bases and 6 bases, there was a span of 6 bases. This CDR3 spans 12 amino acids. CDR3 nucleotide sequence: TGTGCCAGCAGCTTAATGTTTGATACGCAGTATTTT. Its translation: CASSLMFDTQYF. Using reference TRBV7-2 and TRBJ2-3 for the parts outside the CDR3, the full variable domain is GAGVSQSPSNKVTEKGKDVELRCDPISGHTALYWYRQSLGQGLEFLIYFQGNSAPDKSGLPSDRFSAERTGGSVSTLTIQRTQQEDSAVYLCASSLMFDTQYFGPGTRLTVL.

This clonotype was seen ten or more times. The chain combines TRBV7-2 with TRBJ2-7; D gene unclear. Germline lookup yields CDR1 SGHTA and CDR2 FQGNSA. The CDR3 sequence is 13 residues long. Trimming stripped 2 bases from V and 0 bases from J, with 5 bases between. CDR3 in amino acids: CASSLQTSYEQYF. CDR3 in DNA: TGTGCCAGCAGCTTACAGACCTCCTACGAGCAGTACTTC.

The genes are TRBV14 and TRBJ2-7, with D perhaps assigned TRBD1 or TRBD2 (5 bases each). This CDR3 comprises 14 residues. V was pared by 3 bases and J by 0 bases, with 9 bases between. Per the germline V gene, CDR1 is SGHDN and CDR2 is FVKESK. CDR3: CASSQGVGSYEQYF. The CDR3 DNA sequence: TGTGCCAGCAGCCAGGGGGTAGGCTCCTACGAGCAGTACTTC.

This chain uses TRBV5-6 with TRBJ1-2; D possibly corresponds to TRBD1 (5 bases). Germline CDR1 SGHDT, CDR2 YYEEEE. Trimming took off 4 bases at V and 4 bases at J, with 11 bases between the two ends. This CDR3 contains 13 residues. The CDR3 bases are TGTGCCAGCAGCCCAGGGCTTAGCTATGGCTACACCTTC. It translates to CASSPGLSYGYTF.

The chain recombines TRBV7-3 with TRBJ1-1; no reliable D call. V was trimmed by 5 bases and J by 5 bases, leaving 12 bases between them. Per the germline V gene, CDR1 is SGHTA and CDR2 is FQGTGA. The CDR3 totals 13 residues. CDR3 sequence (DNA): TGTGCCAGCAGCAGGACCGTAAGAACTGAAGCTTTCTTT. Amino acids: CASSRTVRTEAFF.

In this sample, this clonotype turned up a few times. The CDR3 protein is CASSEALAQGSEKLFF. CDR3 DNA sequence: TGTGCCAGCAGTGAAGCGCTTGCACAAGGTAGTGAAAAACTGTTTTTT. The V gene is TRBV2, the J gene TRBJ1-4; D is unclear. The CDR3 spans 16 residues. CDR1 SNHLY and CDR2 FYNNEI come from the germline V gene. V dropped 0 bases and J dropped 7 bases, with 15 bases sitting between them.

The rearrangement uses TRBV28 and TRBJ2-6, with D unresolved. The CDR3 has 17 residues. Per the germline V gene, CDR1 is MDHEN and CDR2 is SYDVKM. Trimming cost V 6 bases and J 0 bases, with 15 bases left between them. In DNA, the CDR3 is TGTGCCAGCAGCATCCTGGAGCAGGACTCTGGGGCCAACGTCCTGACTTTC. Translation gives CASSILEQDSGANVLTF.

This rearrangement joins TRBV4-3 to TRBJ2-5, with 9 positions matching TRBD2. The J call may be faulty, since TRBJ2-7 better matches the DNA end. The CDR3 totals 15 residues. Looked up from germline, CDR1 is LGHNA and CDR2 is YSLEER. The CDR3 sequence: CASSQDLAGHYEQYF. The CDR3 nucleotides read TGCGCCAGCAGCCAAGATCTAGCGGGACACTACGAGCAGTACTTC.

By sample share, this clonotype is medium-sized. This sequence joins TRBV13 and TRBJ2-5; 7 bases are shared with TRBD1. The CDR3 contains 16 residues. Germline lookup yields CDR1 PRHDT and CDR2 FYEKMQ (reference sequence). J gave up 2 bases and V 3 bases, and 9 bases lay outside the gene matches. Written as DNA, the CDR3 is TGTGCCAGCAGCTTCAGGACAGGACCTAATCAAGAGACCCAGTACTTC. It encodes CASSFRTGPNQETQYF.

V gene TRBV3-1 combines with J gene TRBJ1-2; D not certain. Germline CDR1 is LGHDT and CDR2 is YNNKEL (reference sequence). V lost 3 bases and J lost 3, with 5 bases in between. This CDR3 spans 12 amino acids. Here the CDR3 reads CASSQWDYGYTF. The CDR3 region has the DNA TGTGCCAGCAGCCAGTGGGACTATGGCTACACCTTC. The complete variable domain, with remaining parts taken from reference TRBV3-1 and TRBJ1-2, reads DTAVSQTPKYLVTQMGNDKSIKCEQNLGHDTMYWYKQDSKKFLKIMFSYNNKELIINETVPNRFSPKSPDKAHLNLHINSLELGDSAVYFCASSQWDYGYTFGSGTRLTVV.

This clonotype was seen just once. Since the CDR3 does not end with the conserved phenylalanine or tryptophan, this likely comes from a read error. The gene calls are TRBV4-2 and TRBJ1-1; TRBD1 matches at 9 bases. The CDR3 is made up of 19 amino acids. V dropped 0 bases and J dropped 0; count of bases not matched to a gene: 11. Germline values: CDR1 LGHNA, CDR2 YNFKEQ. CDR3 in amino acids: CASSQDGTGTGRMNTEAFL. The DNA of the CDR3 is TGTGCCAGCAGCCAAGATGGGACCGGGACAGGGAGGATGAACACTGAAGCTTTCTTA.

Here the CDR3 reads CASSLYGEQFF. The CDR3 nucleotides read TGTGCCAGCAGTTTATACGGTGAGCAGTTCTTC. The J gene is TRBJ2-5, the V gene TRBV28; unclear D gene. The DNA end favors TRBJ2-1, so the J call may be wrong. The CDR3 is 11 residues long. Germline lookup yields CDR1 MDHEN and CDR2 SYDVKM.

The CDR3 loop reads CATSREQGINYGYTF. The DNA for the CDR3 is TGTGCCACCAGCAGGGAACAGGGAATTAACTATGGCTACACCTTC. V and J are TRBV15 and TRBJ1-2, with D perhaps matching TRBD1 (6 bases). Trimming pared 3 bases from V and 1 base from J, leaving 12 bases between. The CDR3 is made up of 15 amino acids. Germline V gives CDR1 LNHNV, CDR2 YYDKDF (reference sequence). The full variable domain, with the rest looked up from reference TRBV15 and TRBJ1-2, is DAMVIQNPRYQVTQFGKPVTLSCSQTLNHNVMYWYQQKSSQAPKLLFHYYDKDFNNEADTPDNFQSRRPNTSFCFLDIRSPGLGDTAMYLCATSREQGINYGYTFGSGTRLTVV.